Listed here is a single T cell receptor (beta chain). The sample holds a few counts of this clone. The antigen this receptor binds is unknown. Per-nucleotide qualities are absent, and no much larger clonotype sits a single base away. This specimen comes from a study of blood T cell repertoires in COVID-19 (TCRdb year 2020). At the level of the whole study: Samples from collaborators originated in the United States, Italy and Spain and spanned both the acute and convalescent phases of COVID-19. The material from the prospective study consisted of cDNA or gDNA derived from T cells, B-cell-depleted T cells, or PBMCs. Deeply sampled blood TCRbeta repertoires from subjects exposed to, actively infected with, or recovered from COVID-19 were included in the dataset. The repertoires were released in a freely available public database meant as a resource for research on the immune response to SARS-CoV-2. Samples came from the ongoing ImmuneRACE study (first 160 participants) plus 1,254 subjects from 6 global collaborators. Nearly every sample came with metadata listing a de-identified subject ID, COVID-19 status, age in years and sex. HLA class I and class II types, where available, came from metadata supplied by the sample provider rather than from assay-based typing.

TCRbeta CDR3 regions were amplified from genomic DNA using the immunoSEQ Assay, a bias-controlled multiplex PCR. On the study's bioinformatics: Within the assay, amplification of reference gene primers was used to estimate how many nucleated cells each sample contained. To quantify the absolute abundance of each unique TCRbeta CDR3 rearrangement, sequence reads were collapsed and filtered. For each sample, productive Simpson clonality was calculated as the square root of Simpson's diversity index across productive rearrangements. TCRdb limited this immuneACCESS table to in-frame rearrangements with V and J called. A share of clones is missing; checked studies link under half to unresolved V genes, and the rest is unexplained. V, J and clone size derive from that table, while D and trimming were established from the DNA sequence. The sample table shows about 250,000 clones, and just under 85% are seen once. The ten most abundant clones make up around 8.9% of the sample.

Collaborating institutions collected whole blood in K2EDTA tubes following their own protocols. For TCRbeta analysis, collaborators shipped samples as frozen whole blood, isolated PBMCs, or DNA extracted from either of those sample types. Overall results and qualifications from the work: Clinical and demographic metadata were provided uncurated, with the amount varying by source and participant.

The CDR3 measures 15 amino acids from cysteine to phenylalanine. Of the read, only the CDR3 DNA is kept; its 45 bases are in frame from base 1. V ends up 5 bases short and J 6 bases short, with an unmatched junction base count of 9. Reading the germline V gene gives CDR1 KGHSH and CDR2 LQKENI. The V and J genes are TRBV18 and TRBJ1-5; the central 8 bases match TRBD1. The sample was peripheral blood. The source of this sequence is an elderly man with acute or convalescent COVID-19. Read as DNA, the sequence is TGTGCCAGCTCATCGACAGGGGATAAGACTCAGCCCCAGCATTTT. Translated, it reads CASSSTGDKTQPQHF.